This is a list of T cell receptor beta chains from one sample in a study of blood T cell repertoires in COVID-19. Only in-frame clones appear in the TCRdb table, and some are missing; sequencing was by immunoSEQ multiplex PCR. This sample has 490,000 or so clones; approximately 86% occur once, and the top ten carry 7% to 10%. Sequencing input: PBMCs or T cells enriched from blood (not recorded which). Receptor source: a woman aged 60 to 75 who had recovered from COVID-19. CDR3s include the opening cysteine and the closing phenylalanine or tryptophan. D genes are given only for firm matches. Clone size, where shown, is once, few, many, or a class for clones that have expanded.

TGTGCCAGCAGTTCTCCAGGGGTTGTCGTTTCTGAAGCTTTCTTT	CASSSPGVVVSEAFF	TRBV27	-	-	TRBJ1-1
TGTGCCAGCTCTCTCGGGGGGGCAACTAATGAAAAACTGTTTTTT	CASSLGGATNEKLFF	TRBV18	-	-	TRBJ1-4
TGTGCCAGTAGTTCGTGGGGGGGGGCGAATCAGCCCCAGCATTTT	CASSSWGGANQPQHF	TRBV19	-	-	TRBJ1-5
TGTGCCAGCAGTATACGGACAGGCACTCAAGAGACCCAGTACTTC	CASSIRTGTQETQYF	TRBV6-5	-	TRBD1	TRBJ2-5
TGCGCCAGCAGCTCGCGGGGGGCTGGCACAGATACGCAGTATTTT	CASSSRGAGTDTQYF	TRBV5-1	-	TRBD2	TRBJ2-3
TGTGCCAGCAGCCGAGATTGGACAGTTGAGCAGTTCTTC	CASSRDWTVEQFF	TRBV7-2	-	-	TRBJ2-1
TGTGCCAGCAGTGAAGCGAGGACAGGGGACGCCAGTAACTATGGCTACACCTTC	CASSEARTGDASNYGYTF	TRBV2	-	TRBD1	TRBJ1-2
TGCGCCAGCCGTCGACTAGCGGGGGGGAATAATGAGCAGTTCTTC	CASRRLAGGNNEQFF	TRBV4-1	-	TRBD2	TRBJ2-1
TGTGCCAGCAGCCCCCTCGGGACAGGAAGCTCCTACAATGAGCAGTTCTTC	CASSPLGTGSSYNEQFF	TRBV3-1/TRBV3-2	-	TRBD1	TRBJ2-1
TGTGCCAGCAGGCGGGACAGGGTTCTCAATGAGCAGTTCTTC	CASRRDRVLNEQFF	TRBV27	-	TRBD1	TRBJ2-1
TGTGCCATCAGTGAGTTCCAGGGGCGGGAGCAGTACTTC	CAISEFQGREQYF	TRBV10-3	-	-	TRBJ2-7
TGTGCCAGCAGCAAAGTCGGAACAGGGCCACAAGAGACCCAGTACTTC	CASSKVGTGPQETQYF	TRBV21-1	-	-	TRBJ2-5
TGTGCCAGCAGTGACCGGGACAGCAACACTGAAGCTTTCTTT	CASSDRDSNTEAFF	TRBV27	-	TRBD1	TRBJ1-1
TGTGCCAGCAGTTTTAACGGGGGTGAAAAACTGTTTTTT	CASSFNGGEKLFF	TRBV27	-	-	TRBJ1-4
TGTGCCACCAGTGATGGAGCCGGGACAGCGAACACCGGGGAGCTGTTTTTT	CATSDGAGTANTGELFF	TRBV24-1	-	TRBD1	TRBJ2-2
TGTGCCAGCAGTGAGGGACAGAGCTACAATGAGCAGTTCTTC	CASSEGQSYNEQFF	TRBV25-1	-	TRBD1	TRBJ2-1
TGTGCCAGCTCACCCGGGGAGATAAACAATGAGCAGTTCTTC	CASSPGEINNEQFF	TRBV18	once	-	TRBJ2-1
TGTGCCAGCAGCTTTACAGGGGGCATTGGAAACACCATATATTTT	CASSFTGGIGNTIYF	TRBV7-9	-	TRBD1	TRBJ1-3
TGCAGCGTAGATAACACAAAGGAGCAGTTCTTC	CSVDNTKEQFF	TRBV29-1	-	-	TRBJ2-1
TGTGCCACCAGTGAATCAGGGGGCTATGGCTACACCTTC	CATSESGGYGYTF	TRBV24-1	-	TRBD1	TRBJ1-2
TGTGCCAGCAGCCCGGGACAGGCGAACTATGGCTACACCTTC	CASSPGQANYGYTF	TRBV5-5	many	TRBD1	TRBJ1-2
TGTGCTAGTGGTTCCTGGGGGGGGGACAAAAACATTCAGTACTTC	CASGSWGGDKNIQYF	TRBV12-5	-	TRBD2	TRBJ2-4
TGTGCCAGCAGTTCAACCCCCAGGACATTATCGGGAAACACCATATATTTT	CASSSTPRTLSGNTIYF	TRBV27	-	-	TRBJ1-3
TGCGCCAGCAGTCAATTTATCCGGGAGGACACTGAAGCTTTCTTT	CASSQFIREDTEAFF	TRBV23-1	-	-	TRBJ1-1
TGTGCCACCAAGGGCGGGGGCTCGAACACCGGGGAGCTGTTTTTT	CATKGGGSNTGELFF	TRBV24-1	-	-	TRBJ2-2
TGCGCCAGCAGCGTTGACGGGGAGACCCAGTACTTC	CASSVDGETQYF	TRBV5-1	-	-	TRBJ2-5
TGTGCCAGCAGCTTCACACTGAACACTGAAGCTTTCTTT	CASSFTLNTEAFF	TRBV7-9	-	-	TRBJ1-1
TGTGCCACCAGCATAAAGGGGGACACTGAAGCTTTCTTT	CATSIKGDTEAFF	TRBV15	-	-	TRBJ1-1
TGTGCCATCAGTGAGAGGGAGACGGGAGCTTTCTTT	CAISERETGAFF	TRBV10-3	-	-	TRBJ1-1
TGTGCCAGCAGCGCCCGCGGAGGCGAAGAAGAGACCCAGTACTTC	CASSARGGEEETQYF	TRBV9	-	-	TRBJ2-5
TGTGCCAGCACCGGAGGGTTTAGCGGAAATTATGGCTACACCTTC	CASTGGFSGNYGYTF	TRBV6-5	-	-	TRBJ1-2
TGTGCCACCAGTGACGAGGGAGGGACTGAAGCTTTCTTT	CATSDEGGTEAFF	TRBV24-1	-	-	TRBJ1-1